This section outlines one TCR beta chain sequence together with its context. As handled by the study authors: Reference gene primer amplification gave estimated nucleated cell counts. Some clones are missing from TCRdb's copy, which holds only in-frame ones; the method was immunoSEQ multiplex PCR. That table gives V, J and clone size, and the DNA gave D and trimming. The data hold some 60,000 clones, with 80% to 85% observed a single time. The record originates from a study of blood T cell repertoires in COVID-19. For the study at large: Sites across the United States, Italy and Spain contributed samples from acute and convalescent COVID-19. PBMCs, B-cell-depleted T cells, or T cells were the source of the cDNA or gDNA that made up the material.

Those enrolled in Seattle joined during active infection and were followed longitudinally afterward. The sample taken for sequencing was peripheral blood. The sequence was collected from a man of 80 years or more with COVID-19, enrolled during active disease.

The CDR3 coding sequence is TGTGCCAGCAGCCCCTACGGAAGGGGATCTGGAAACACCATATATTTT. Translation: CASSPYGRGSGNTIYF. This chain joins TRBV3-1 (or the pseudogene TRBV3-2) and TRBJ1-3; maybe TRBD1 (5 bases). There are 16 residues in the CDR3. V gave up 4 bases and J gave up 1 base, with 14 bases separating them. Germline loops: CDR1 LGHDT, CDR2 YNNKEL (reference sequence).